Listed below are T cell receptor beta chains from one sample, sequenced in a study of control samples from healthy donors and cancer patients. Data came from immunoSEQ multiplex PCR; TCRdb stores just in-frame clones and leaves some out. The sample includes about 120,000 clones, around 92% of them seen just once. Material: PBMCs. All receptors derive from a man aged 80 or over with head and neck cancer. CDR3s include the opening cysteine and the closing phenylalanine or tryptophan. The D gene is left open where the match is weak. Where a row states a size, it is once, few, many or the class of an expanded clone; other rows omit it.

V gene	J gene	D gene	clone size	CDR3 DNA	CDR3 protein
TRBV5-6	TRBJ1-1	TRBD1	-	TGTGCCAGCAGCGATGACAGGGCGAACACTGAAGCTTTCTTT	CASSDDRANTEAFF
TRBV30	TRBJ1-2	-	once	TGTGCCTGGAGTTCGGGCACCTATGGCTACACCTTC	CAWSSGTYGYTF
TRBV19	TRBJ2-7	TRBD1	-	TGTGCCAGTAGTATCCGGACAGGCCAAGGGCAGTACTTC	CASSIRTGQGQYF
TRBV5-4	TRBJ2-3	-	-	TGTGCCAGCTCTACCCCGACGACAGGGCGGGGGGCAGATACGCAGTATTTT	CASSTPTTGRGADTQYF
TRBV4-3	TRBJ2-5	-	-	TGCGCCAGCAGCCAAGACCGACTAGGACGAGAGACCCAGTACTTC	CASSQDRLGRETQYF
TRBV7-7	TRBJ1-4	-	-	TGTGCCAGCAGCTTGTCAGGGGCAACTAATGAAAAACTGTTTTTT	CASSLSGATNEKLFF
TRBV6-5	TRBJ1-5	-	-	TGTGCCAGCAGTAAACCGGGCCCACATCAGCCCCAGCATTTT	CASSKPGPHQPQHF
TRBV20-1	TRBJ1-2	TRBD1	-	TGCAGTGCTAATGACAGGGAGTATGGCTACACCTTC	CSANDREYGYTF
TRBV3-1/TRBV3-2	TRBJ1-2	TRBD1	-	TGTGCCAGCAGCCTCGGGACAGGGCTTACTAACTATGGCTACACCTTC	CASSLGTGLTNYGYTF
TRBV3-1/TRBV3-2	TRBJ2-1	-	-	TGTGCCAGCAGCCAAGGAGCAATGAAGCAGTTCTTC	CASSQGAMKQFF
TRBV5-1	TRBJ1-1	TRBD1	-	TGCGCCAGCAGCTTGGACGGGACAGTGAACACTGAAGCTTTCTTT	CASSLDGTVNTEAFF
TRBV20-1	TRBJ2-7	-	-	TGCAGTGCTAGTGGGGCCTTGTCGGGGTCGCGCTACGAGCAGTACTTC	CSASGALSGSRYEQYF
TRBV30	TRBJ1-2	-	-	TGTGCCTGGAAAGGGACCGGTCGCGGTGGCTACACCTTC	CAWKGTGRGGYTF
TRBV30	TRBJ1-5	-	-	TGTGCCTGGAGTGTACTAAATCAGCCCCAGCATTTT	CAWSVLNQPQHF
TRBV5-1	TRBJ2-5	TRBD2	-	TGCGCCAGCAGCTCGCACGGGACTAGTGAAGAGACCCAGTACTTC	CASSSHGTSEETQYF
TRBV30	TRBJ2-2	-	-	TGTGCCTGGACCCTAGTGGGGACCGGGGAGCTGTTTTTT	CAWTLVGTGELFF
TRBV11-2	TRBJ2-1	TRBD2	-	TGTGCCAGCAGCCAACTAGCGGGACCCTACAATGAGCAGTTCTTC	CASSQLAGPYNEQFF
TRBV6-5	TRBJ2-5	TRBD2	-	TGTGCCAGCAGTTACTCTGCGGGGGGGCGGGAGACCCAGTACTTC	CASSYSAGGRETQYF
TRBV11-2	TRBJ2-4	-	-	TGTGCCAGCAGCTTAGATGGTGCCAGGGAGAACATTCAGTACTTC	CASSLDGARENIQYF
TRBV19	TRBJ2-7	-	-	TGTGCCAGTAGTATCAGCGGAGTACTCTCCTACGAGCAGTACTTC	CASSISGVLSYEQYF
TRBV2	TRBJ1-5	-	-	TGTGCCAGCACCGACCCGGGGGAGGTGGGCCAGCCCCAGCATTTT	CASTDPGEVGQPQHF
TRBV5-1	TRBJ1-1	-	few	TGCGCCAGCACCTTGGACGGAAACACTGAAGCTTTCTTT	CASTLDGNTEAFF
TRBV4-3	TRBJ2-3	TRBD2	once	TGCGCCAGCAGCCAAGATGGCTTAGCGGGCTGGGCGGGGACGCAGTATTTT	CASSQDGLAGWAGTQYF
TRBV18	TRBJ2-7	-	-	TGTGCCAGCTCACCGACGGCGAGCTACGAGCAGTACTTC	CASSPTASYEQYF
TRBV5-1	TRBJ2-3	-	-	TGCGCCACTCGTAGCGGAAGCACAGATACGCAGTATTTT	CATRSGSTDTQYF
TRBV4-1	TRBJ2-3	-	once	TGCGCCAGCAGCCAAGGGGGGATGCCAACTAGCACAGATACGCAGTATTTT	CASSQGGMPTSTDTQYF
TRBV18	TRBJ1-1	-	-	TGTGCCAGCTCACCACAGGGGACTGAAGCTTTCTTT	CASSPQGTEAFF
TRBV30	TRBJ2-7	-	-	TGTGCCTGGAGTCCACAGGGTCAACAGTACTTC	CAWSPQGQQYF
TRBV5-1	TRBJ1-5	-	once	TGCGCCAGCAGCTTGTTAGGGTTCCAGCCCCAGCATTTT	CASSLLGFQPQHF
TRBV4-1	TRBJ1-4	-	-	TGCGCCAGCAGCCTCAAAATCGGAACTAATGAAAAACTGTTTTTT	CASSLKIGTNEKLFF
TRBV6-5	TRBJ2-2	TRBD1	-	TGTGCCAGCAGTTACTCAGGGGGCAAGGGGGAGCTGTTTTTT	CASSYSGGKGELFF
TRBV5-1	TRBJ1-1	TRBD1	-	TGCGCCAGCAGTCAGGGGGATACCAGGACTGAAGCTTTCTTT	CASSQGDTRTEAFF
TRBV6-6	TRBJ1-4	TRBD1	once	TGTGCCAGCTCGACAGGGGAAAAACTGTTTTTT	CASSTGEKLFF
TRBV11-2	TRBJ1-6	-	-	TGTGCCAGCAGCTTTTCGGGGAACTCACCCCTCCACTTT	CASSFSGNSPLHF
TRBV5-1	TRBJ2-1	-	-	TGCGCCAGCAGCCCCCGAGTAGCGGACCTATACAATGAGCAGTTCTTC	CASSPRVADLYNEQFF
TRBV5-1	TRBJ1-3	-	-	TGCGCCAGCAGCCCTCCGGGGGGGGACACCATATATTTT	CASSPPGGDTIYF